These T cell receptor beta chains were read from a single sample in a study of cytomegalovirus exposure and HLA in healthy donors. Sequencing was performed with immunoSEQ multiplex PCR; in TCRdb, only in-frame clones are kept and a portion is missing. The table shows 210,000 or so clones, with almost 90% occurring only once. The sequenced material came from PBMCs. These receptors all come from a woman under 30 in good health and CMV-seronegative. Both conserved end residues are trimmed from each CDR3. The D gene is left open where the match is weak.

V	D	CDR3
TRBV7-9	NA	ASSPSSTGELF
TRBV19	TRBD2	ASSIGYPSGTDTQY
TRBV9	NA	ASSVGGGRYSYNEQF
TRBV27	TRBD1	ATQRGPNYGYT
TRBV11-2	NA	ASRNLAFQRDTQY
TRBV5-1	TRBD2	ASSDQSGGLDTDTQY
TRBV28	NA	ASSWGQYEQY
TRBV27	NA	ASSAYRDSYEQY
TRBV11-2	TRBD2	ASSLIAGGQETQY
TRBV30	TRBD1	AWSVVEGARPMQST
TRBV6-6	TRBD2	ASSPWELAGTQY
TRBV7-2	TRBD2	ASSLGLAGVNTGELF
TRBV28	TRBD1	ASSILHGDRSSYNEQF
TRBV19	NA	ASSMGGESDTQY
TRBV20-1	NA	SGGDLYEQY
TRBV7-7	TRBD1	ASSEDRGSYNEQF
TRBV27	TRBD2	ASSLSGLARMYNEQF
TRBV28	TRBD1	ASRPATGFSYEQY
TRBV29-1	NA	SVLAEELF
TRBV29-1	NA	SVGGIQGTEAF
TRBV5-1	NA	ASSLLVWQDQETQY
TRBV13	TRBD1	ASSLGQGPRRAQY
TRBV6-5	NA	ATGEGAHYEQY
TRBV28	NA	ASSPRGGEKLF
TRBV4-1	NA	ASSQEVRGPNEKLF
TRBV29-1	TRBD2	SVERREGLTDTQY
TRBV6-5	NA	ASSYRGANTEAF
TRBV5-4	TRBD1	ASSAGQGIGNEKLF
TRBV15	NA	ATSRFGKGLSYEQY
TRBV28	TRBD1	ASSPPRTGFGEQY
TRBV10-3	TRBD1	AIRGQGDNQPQH
TRBV6-1	NA	ANGREQY
TRBV2	TRBD2	ASSEGPLLAGGGLD
TRBV14	NA	ASSQELRTRGTQY
TRBV7-2	NA	ASSLTIQGNTEAF
TRBV4-1	TRBD2	ASSLRRASGNQETQY
TRBV5-1	TRBD2	ASSLGTSGSFGEQY
TRBV11-2	TRBD1	ASVSGQGNYEQY
TRBV5-6	NA	ASSLVTGSYEQY
TRBV7-2	NA	ASSAVVEAF
TRBV2	NA	ASSEDLWRAYEQY
TRBV7-2	NA	ASSRGTDTQY
TRBV13	NA	ASSAGTSMSYEQY